This T cell receptor (beta chain) comes out of a study of cytotoxic CD8 clonotypes in ibrutinib-treated CLL. General study results and limits: Against age-matched healthy donors, baseline clonality ran higher and tracked circulating CD8+ T-cell counts.

As for this clone: Its specificity is unknown.

V was clipped by 6 bases and J by 6 bases; unmatched bases: 6. Per germline, CDR1 LGHNA and CDR2 YNFKEQ. The CDR3 covers 14 residues. The method was immunoSEQ multiplex PCR; TCRdb's version includes in-frame clones alone and lacks a portion of them. The repertoire holds roughly 30,000 clones, with about three quarters as singletons. The source material was PBMCs, sampled after 36 months of ibrutinib treatment. The receptor was derived from a human donor with chronic lymphocytic leukemia. This rearrangement joins TRBV4-2 to TRBJ2-3; 10 positions agree with TRBD2. The CDR3 protein is CASRPSGGGDTQYF. CDR3 nucleotide sequence: TGTGCCAGCAGGCCTAGCGGGGGAGGTGATACGCAGTATTTT.